This section outlines one TCR beta chain sequence together with its context. What it recognizes is unknown. The V end was cut by 2 bases, the J end by 6 bases, with 16 bases between. The CDR3 runs to 15 residues. In germline, CDR1 is SGHTA, CDR2 FQGTGA. The source of the sample is a study of CD8 T cells in Susac syndrome. Random hexamers primed reverse transcription of about 0.5 to 1 ug RNA. MiXCR, run by TCRdb on the immunoSEQ multiplex PCR reads, gives a single entry per CDR3 protein. Here the sample spans 240,000 or so distinct CDR3 sequences, almost 97% being singletons. Overall study findings and caveats: The authors acknowledged that their TCR sequencing and HLA analysis involved a relatively small number of individuals.

This TCR was recovered from a human donor with Susac syndrome. Sequencing input: CD4+ T cells from PBMCs. The chain combines TRBV7-3 with TRBJ1-2; maybe TRBD1 (5 bases). CDR3 DNA: TGTGCCAGCAGCTTACGTGCGACAGCGCCTGATGGCTACACCTTC. Translated, it gives CASSLRATAPDGYTF.